This record concerns one T cell receptor (beta chain) sequence. Its cognate antigen has yet to be identified. No base quality information exists; no much larger clone differs at one position. Synthetic TCR analog templates were spiked into each PCR so that absolute template abundance could be estimated from read counts. Using the immunoSEQ assay, TCRbeta CDR3 regions were amplified from genomic DNA with bias-controlled V and J gene primers. Rearranged TCRbeta segments were sequenced at approximately 20X coverage. In the original analysis: Sequencing errors were corrected by clustering and CDR3s were annotated against IMGT to assign V, D and J genes. Only productive TCRbeta rearrangements were used in downstream analyses, excluding out-of-frame or stop-codon sequences. To compute clonality, Shannon entropy was normalized by the log of the number of unique productive sequences and then subtracted from one. Clones differing between time points or between blood and tumor were identified by Fisher's exact test with Benjamini-Hochberg correction at adjusted p below 0.01. The table comes from immuneACCESS by way of TCRdb, which keeps in-frame sequences with V and J called. Part of the clones is missing from these tables; in studies checked, under half for an unresolved V gene and the rest for unknown reasons. D and trimming come from the DNA, and the V and J calls and clone size come from that table. A total of tens of thousands of clones appear in this sample, about four fifths of them only once. 3.5% to 4% of the sample lies in the top ten.

The sample comes from a study of PD-L1 blockade in urothelial cancer (dated by TCRdb to about 2017). Study-wide context: Therapy was started at some point between 2013 and 2015 for all patients, and atezolizumab 1,200 mg was administered intravenously every 3 weeks. Blood samples were analyzed 3 weeks after the start of treatment (second dose) and 6 weeks after the start of treatment. About nine tenths of the roughly 29 patients were identified as males with urothelial cancer of bladder origin, and a prior smoking history was reported by 18 of 29 patients. Durable clinical benefit was defined as progression-free survival longer than 6 months, and TCR features were also tested against progression-free and overall survival. In the same patients, pretreatment tumors underwent whole exome sequencing and RNA sequencing in addition to TCR sequencing. Pretreatment tumor samples, along with matched peripheral blood serially collected before and after atezolizumab treatment, were subjected to TCR sequencing. Blood samples gave a median of 141,255 T cells and approximately 85,000 unique TCRs, with a median clonality of roughly 0.081. An exploratory multi-omic analysis was conducted of the somatic, immune and clinical correlates of response to PD-L1 blockade with atezolizumab in urothelial cancer. Under 30 patients had pretreatment blood TCR-seq, 24 had at least one posttreatment blood collection, and 24 had tumor TCR-seq. Nine or ten patients reached durable clinical benefit, while around 19 patients did not. An ECOG performance status of 0 or 1 was recorded for the patients, and 0 to 3 prior chemotherapy regimens had been received by the patients. Broader findings and caveats from the paper: Patients with durable benefit showed greater expansion of tumor-associated TCR clones in peripheral blood 3 weeks after starting treatment (n ≈ 22, p = 0.022). Improved progression-free and overall survival was found to be associated with pretreatment peripheral blood TCR clonality below the median. Because the sample size was small (n ≈ 28) and many of the analyses were exploratory, the results are meant to be hypothesis-generating.

The CDR3 numbers 14 residues from cysteine through phenylalanine. Left in the record is the CDR3 DNA by itself, 42 bases read in frame from the first base. Sequences SGHNT (CDR1) and YYREEE (CDR2) are obtained from the germline V gene (reference sequence). Cut back by 5 bases and 2 bases, the V and J ends lie 11 bases apart. A total of some 30 patients with locally advanced or metastatic urothelial carcinoma, treated at Memorial Sloan Kettering on a trial protocol, made up the cohort. Peripheral blood mononuclear cells were collected from each patient pretreatment and during treatment, giving between 1 and 8 total time points per patient. The Qiagen DNeasy Blood extraction kit was used to purify genomic DNA from total PBMCs and from tumor samples. Collected pretreatment and during treatment, PBMCs were isolated and stored as previously described.

The chain couples TRBV5-4 to TRBJ2-4; 6 matching bases give a weak D call of TRBD1. This receptor was taken from a man in his sixties or seventies with urothelial cancer. The sequences come from PBMCs, collected around atezolizumab (anti-PD-L1) treatment. The CDR3: CASSQQGPKNIQYF. The DNA sequence is given as TGTGCCAGCAGTCAACAGGGTCCCAAAAACATTCAGTACTTC.